What follows describes a single T cell receptor beta chain. A Seattle source enrolled patients during active infection and followed them longitudinally. Profiling relied on immunoSEQ multiplex PCR, and the TCRdb table lists in-frame clones only, not all of them. The table lists tens of thousands of clones, more than 70% of them singletons. The data belong to a study of blood T cell repertoires in COVID-19. Study at large: PBMCs, B-cell-depleted T cells, or T cells provided the cDNA or gDNA that made up the material.

CDR3 size: 14 residues. Germline trimming cut 6 bases from V and 5 bases from J; bases unmatched to any gene: 11. Germline CDR1 and CDR2: SQVTM and ANQGSEA. J is TRBJ2-7 and V is TRBV29-1; TRBD1 matches 9 bases. The receptor's source is a man aged 65 to 79 with COVID-19, enrolled during active disease. The sample comprised peripheral blood. The DNA of the CDR3 is TGCAGCGTGCGGCGGGACAGGGAAATTAACGAGCAGTACTTC. It is translated as CSVRRDREINEQYF.